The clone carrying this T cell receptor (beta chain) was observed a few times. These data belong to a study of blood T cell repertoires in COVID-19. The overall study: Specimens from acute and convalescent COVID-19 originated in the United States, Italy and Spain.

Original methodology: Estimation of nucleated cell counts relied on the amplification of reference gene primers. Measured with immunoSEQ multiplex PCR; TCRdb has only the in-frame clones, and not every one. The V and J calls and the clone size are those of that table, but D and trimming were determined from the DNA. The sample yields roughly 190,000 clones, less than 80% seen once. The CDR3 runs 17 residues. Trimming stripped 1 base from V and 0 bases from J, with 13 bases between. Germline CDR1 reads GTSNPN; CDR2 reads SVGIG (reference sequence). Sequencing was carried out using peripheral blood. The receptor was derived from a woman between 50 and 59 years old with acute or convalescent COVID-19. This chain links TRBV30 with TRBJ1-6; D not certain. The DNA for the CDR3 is TGTGCCTGGAGTGACCTGGCAGGCAGCTCCTATAATTCACCCCTCCACTTT. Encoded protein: CAWSDLAGSSYNSPLHF. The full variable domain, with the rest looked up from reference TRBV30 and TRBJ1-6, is SQTIHQWPATLVQPVGSPLSLECTVEGTSNPNLYWYRQAAGRGLQLLFYSVGIGQISSEVPQNLSASRPQDRQFILSSKKLLLSDSGFYLCAWSDLAGSSYNSPLHFGNGTRLTVT.